This T cell receptor (beta chain) was identified during a study of CD8 T cells in Susac syndrome (dated by TCRdb to about 2019). For the study in its entirety: Repertoire sequencing was used to test whether CD8+ T cell activation and differentiation in Susac syndrome was antigen driven. Study-level results and caveats: The number of individuals in the TCR sequencing and HLA analysis was recognized as being relatively small.

Peripheral blood CD8+ and CD4+ T cells from healthy donors, Susac syndrome patients and multiple sclerosis patients were profiled using high-throughput TCR beta sequencing. The multiple sclerosis controls were treatment-naive patients whose relapsing-remitting disease, either stable or active, fulfilled the revised McDonald criteria. Bulk CD8+ and CD4+ T cells were purified magnetically by negative isolation, whereas CD8+ TEMRA cells were enriched by FACS. Blood was drawn into EDTA tubes, processed within 24 hours, and PBMCs were isolated by density gradient centrifugation. PBMCs intended for TCR sequencing were cryopreserved in liquid nitrogen and were subsequently thawed in a 37 degrees C water bath. A purity of at least 90% was achieved for sorted or isolated CD4+, CD8+ and CD8+ TEMRA cells. V and J are trimmed by 4 bases and 6 bases, and the gene matches miss 12 bases of the junction. The germline V gene encodes CDR1 DFQATT and CDR2 SNEGSKA (reference sequence). From the cysteine through the phenylalanine, the CDR3 covers 14 amino acids. Kept here is only the CDR3 DNA, which spans 42 bases and is read in frame from base 1.

For this clonotype: Its antigen is not yet known. Base qualities are missing; no much larger clone stands one base away.

RNA was extracted using the RNeasy kit, and about 0.45 to 1 microgram was reverse transcribed with random hexamers. TCR beta CDR3 regions were amplified with the immunoSEQ multiplex PCR assay covering 54 Vbeta and 13 Jbeta segments. PCR amplification bias was corrected using a synthetic template baseline for primer optimization and computational correction. The study's own analysis went as follows. Only productive sequences were kept, with reads annotated to V, D and J genes according to IMGT and analyzed in immunoSEQ Analyzer. To calculate clonality, Shannon entropy was normalized by log2 of the number of productive unique sequences and then subtracted from one. For each patient and control, public and private clones were evaluated among the 100 most prevalent clones. Susac-specific clones were defined as absent from healthy and MS cohorts, over a thousand published viral clones and other ImmuneACCESS disease sequences. Using fastp at Q25 and MiXCR, TCRdb reprocessed the public reads and kept productive beta chains. Here each entry gathers all rows of one CDR3 protein and keeps the most common genes and DNA. Here the V and J calls rest on TCRdb's processing, not on the authors' analysis. Within this sample are about 210,000 distinct CDR3 sequences, with roughly 94% of them counted one time only. Of the sample, about 0.08% falls within the top ten clones.

The chain was built from TRBV20-1 and TRBJ2-7, with TRBD1 identical over 7 junction bases. This clonotype originated in a human donor with multiple sclerosis. The sequencing sample was made of CD4+ T cells from PBMCs. The CDR3 in this case is CSATLVGQFSEQYF. The DNA sequence reads TGCAGTGCTACGTTGGTGGGACAGTTTTCCGAGCAGTACTTC.